The subject of this entry is one T cell receptor beta chain. Original processing methods: Estimation of nucleated cell counts was performed using reference gene primer amplification. This table comes from immunoSEQ multiplex PCR, and its TCRdb copy is limited to in-frame clones, with some not included. V and J calls and clone size are as listed in that table; D and trimming were resolved from the DNA. This sample carries 200,000 to 250,000 clones, roughly 84% of them seen once, and the ten largest clones take about a sixth. The germline CDR1 and CDR2 sequences are KGHSH and LQKENI. CDR3 length equals 14 residues. V lost 1 base and J lost 2; bases outside the gene matches: 2. The data are from a study of blood T cell repertoires in COVID-19. Study-wide background: Samples of COVID-19 (acute and convalescent) were obtained from the United States, Italy and Spain. The analysed material was cDNA or gDNA that came from T cells, B-cell-depleted T cells, or PBMCs.

The chain uses TRBV18 and TRBJ2-7, with 7 bases that match TRBD1. The sequenced sample was peripheral blood. The sequence was collected from a woman older than 75 with active or convalescent COVID-19. DNA for the CDR3: TGTGCCAGCTCACCACGGGACAGCGCCTACGAGCAGTACTTC. The encoded protein is CASSPRDSAYEQYF.